The 26 T cell receptor beta chains listed next were all sequenced from one sample in a study of T cell repertoires in cytomegalovirus infection. These receptors lack a known antigen. TCRdb recomputed calls from the reads with MiXCR, one row per CDR3 protein. This table holds hundreds of thousands of distinct CDR3 sequences, 30% to 40% found once. This sample comprised cultured PBMCs, obtained from culture after CMV antigen stimulation. Source of these receptors: a human donor in good health (CMV status not recorded). Some clones in this sample may be carry-over from other donors' samples.

This chain connects TRBV6-5 to TRBJ2-2, with 12 nucleotides matching TRBD2. From germline, CDR1 is MNHEY and CDR2 SVGAGI. V lost 4 bases to trimming and J lost 3 bases; unmatched junction nucleotides: 6. CDR3 length equals 17 residues. In DNA, the CDR3 is TGTGCCAGCAGTTCCTATCGACTAGCGGGAGACACCGGGGAGCTGTTTTTT. This encodes CASSSYRLAGDTGELFF.

This clonotype was picked up a small number of times. The rearrangement joins TRBV4-1 to TRBJ1-4; 9 positions agree with TRBD1. The V and J ends lost 0 bases and 8 bases, in that order; junction bases with no gene match: 4. The CDR3 consists of 15 residues. Germline lookup yields CDR1 MGHRA and CDR2 YSYEKL. DNA for the CDR3: TGCGCCAGCAGCCAAGACAGGACAGGGGACGAAAAACTGTTTTTT. Translated, it gives CASSQDRTGDEKLFF.

This clonotype showed up just a few times. The rearrangement joins TRBV7-2 to TRBJ1-1; D not resolved. Trimming stripped 1 base from V and 5 bases from J, with 8 bases between. In germline, CDR1 is SGHTA, CDR2 FQGNSA. The length of the CDR3 is 13 residues. This chain's CDR3 is CASSLEGRTEAFF. CDR3 in DNA: TGTGCCAGCAGCTTAGAGGGTAGGACTGAAGCTTTCTTT.

This chain joins TRBV7-1 and TRBJ2-3, with D possibly called TRBD1 or TRBD2 (5 bases each). TRBV7-1 is assigned to the ORF class and has an uncertain function. Trimming stripped 3 bases from V and 3 bases from J, with 16 bases between. This CDR3 comprises 16 residues. The CDR3 nucleotides are TGTGCCAGCAGCTCCCACGAGGGGCGCGGTACAGATACGCAGTATTTT. Translation gives CASSSHEGRGTDTQYF.

This clonotype was counted between two and nine times. The chain couples TRBV20-1 to TRBJ2-1, with 8 bases aligning to TRBD2. Unmatched junction bases numbered 12, after V lost 2 bases and J lost 3 bases. Germline CDR1 and CDR2: DFQATT and SNEGSKA (reference sequence). The length of the CDR3 is 17 residues. This CDR3 is CSARPLLTSGLYNEQFF. CDR3 DNA sequence: TGCAGTGCTAGACCACTCCTCACTAGCGGACTCTACAATGAGCAGTTCTTC.

This clonotype has a handful of counts. The chain has TRBV7-2 and TRBJ2-7; 10 bases align to TRBD2. With V trimmed by 3 bases and J by 2 bases, 4 bases remained unmatched. Germline CDR1 and CDR2: SGHTA and FQGNSA. The CDR3 extends over 15 amino acids. CDR3 residues: CASSFGTSAAYEQYV. The CDR3 nucleotides read TGTGCCAGCAGCTTTGGGACTAGCGCAGCCTACGAGCAGTACGTC.

V usage is TRBV7-2 and J usage is TRBJ2-1, with D possibly TRBD1 on 6 matching bases. The CDR3 length is 14 residues. The V end lost 7 bases, the J end lost 7 bases, and 17 bases lay between the germline ends. CDR1 and CDR2 from the germline V gene are SGHTA and FQGNSA. Here the CDR3 DNA reads TGTGCCAGCACCCCGACCAGACAGGTGAATGAGCAGTTCTTC. Its protein product is CASTPTRQVNEQFF.

This clonotype was seen a few times. J is TRBJ1-2 and V is TRBV4-1; no clear D gene. The CDR3 length is 17 residues. V was shortened by 3 bases and J by 1 base, with 18 bases between the two germline ends. Per germline, CDR1 MGHRA and CDR2 YSYEKL. The CDR3 here is CASSQASGGFHNYGYTF. In DNA form, the CDR3 reads TGCGCCAGCAGCCAGGCTTCGGGCGGATTTCATAACTATGGCTACACCTTC.

This clonotype was seen only a few times. The V gene is TRBV12-3 or TRBV12-4, the J gene TRBJ2-6; a weak D match, TRBD2 (5 bases). The CDR3 loop spans 14 amino acids. V lost 6 bases and J 4 bases, leaving 10 bases between the germline ends. The CDR3 loop is CASSQRAGANVLTF. In DNA form, the CDR3 reads TGTGCCAGCAGCCAGAGGGCCGGGGCCAACGTCCTGACTTTC.

The chain recombines TRBV5-1 with TRBJ2-1, with D possibly TRBD2 on 5 matching bases. The germline CDR1 and CDR2 sequences are SGHRS and YFSETQ. The length of the CDR3 is 13 residues. Trimming shortened V by 6 bases and J by 7 bases, and 14 bases separated the two germline ends. CDR3 sequence reads: CASTPSPGNEQFF. CDR3 DNA sequence: TGCGCCAGCACCCCGAGTCCGGGGAATGAGCAGTTCTTC.

The chain joins TRBV7-3 to TRBJ2-5; no clear D gene. Per the germline V gene, CDR1 is SGHTA and CDR2 is FQGTGA. V lost 5 bases, J lost 6 bases, and 13 bases lay in between. This CDR3 has 13 amino acids. The CDR3 spells CASSPDLGQTQYF. As DNA, the CDR3 is TGTGCCAGCAGCCCGGACCTCGGGCAGACCCAGTACTTC.

Worth noting for this clonotype: A read error may produce the germline difference seen at one junction end. The chain is built from TRBV7-2 and TRBJ1-1; D possibly corresponds to TRBD1 (6 bases). Looked up from germline, CDR1 is SGHTA and CDR2 is FQGNSA. The CDR3 is made up of 12 amino acids. The CDR3 spells CASGTRGIEASF. DNA for the CDR3: TGTGCCAGCGGAACGAGGGGGATTGAAGCTTCCTTT.

This chain joins TRBV18 and TRBJ2-7; 9 bases are a match to TRBD2. Germline V gives CDR1 KGHSH, CDR2 LQKENI. CDR3 size: 15 residues. The ends lost 6 bases at V and 5 bases at J; junction bases unmatched: 11. The CDR3 is CASSSVAGAVHEQYF. The CDR3 coding sequence is TGTGCCAGCTCGTCCGTAGCGGGAGCGGTCCACGAGCAGTACTTC.

This clonotype was observed a few times. This chain joins TRBV11-2 and TRBJ2-2, with TRBD1 identical over 12 bases. CDR3 size: 16 residues. Trimming at V came to 6 bases and at J to 6 bases, leaving 8 bases not matched to a gene. Looked up from germline, CDR1 is SGHAT and CDR2 is FQNNGV. This CDR3 is CASRRPGQGAAGELFF. The CDR3 nucleotides are TGTGCCAGCAGGCGGCCGGGACAGGGGGCCGCCGGGGAGCTGTTTTTT.

There are many counts of this clonotype. This sequence joins TRBV20-1 and TRBJ2-1; D is perhaps TRBD1 (6 bases). Germline lookup yields CDR1 DFQATT and CDR2 SNEGSKA (reference sequence). This CDR3 spans 15 amino acids. V was clipped by 3 bases and J by 8 bases, with 20 bases between them. DNA for the CDR3: TGCAGTGCTAGTAGTGCGCTAGGGGGTTCGTATGAGCAGTTCTTC. It is translated as CSASSALGGSYEQFF.

The gene calls are TRBV4-1 and TRBJ2-3; no reliable D call. CDR3 length: 14 amino acids. The germline V gene encodes CDR1 MGHRA and CDR2 YSYEKL. Trimming left V 1 base short and J 7 bases short, with 12 bases between. CDR3 loop: CASSQVRDINTQYF. The CDR3 nucleotides are TGCGCCAGCAGCCAAGTGAGAGACATCAATACGCAGTATTTT.

In this sample, this clonotype turned up a few times. The V call is TRBV6-5, the J call TRBJ2-7; D not resolved. V lost 0 bases to trimming and J lost 7 bases, with 10 bases between them. The length of the CDR3 is 13 residues. Germline CDR1 and CDR2: MNHEY and SVGAGI. CDR3 region: CASSYSAGTEQYF. CDR3 nucleotides: TGTGCCAGCAGTTACTCAGCCGGAACGGAGCAGTACTTC.

This clonotype turned up a few times. V is TRBV7-2 and J is TRBJ2-7; tentatively, D is TRBD1 (5 bases). The CDR3 runs to 14 residues. The V end was cut by 3 bases, the J end by 2 bases, with 11 bases between. Germline CDR1 is SGHTA and CDR2 is FQGNSA. As DNA, the CDR3 is TGTGCCAGCAGCTTGAATCAGGGCACCTACGAGCAGTACGTC. Protein product: CASSLNQGTYEQYV.

This clonotype appeared many times. This chain uses TRBV7-2 with TRBJ2-1, with TRBD2 matching over 10 bases. CDR1 is SGHTA and CDR2 is FQGNSA in the germline V gene. The CDR3 consists of 15 residues. V was clipped by 2 bases and J by 7 bases; unmatched bases: 5. The CDR3 is CASSLSSGSRNEQFF. CDR3 in DNA: TGTGCCAGCAGCTTATCTAGCGGGAGCAGGAATGAGCAGTTCTTC. The whole variable domain, remainder taken from reference TRBV7-2 and TRBJ2-1, is GAGVSQSPSNKVTEKGKDVELRCDPISGHTALYWYRQSLGQGLEFLIYFQGNSAPDKSGLPSDRFSAERTGGSVSTLTIQRTQQEDSAVYLCASSLSSGSRNEQFFGPGTRLTVL.

This clonotype has a count of ten or more. V is TRBV7-6 and J is TRBJ1-1; D remains unclear. Per germline, CDR1 SGHVS and CDR2 FNYEAQ. Trimming took 5 bases from V and 1 from J, leaving 8 bases between them. The CDR3 runs to 13 residues. CDR3 region: CASSVHQNTEAFF. The CDR3 nucleotides are TGTGCCAGCAGCGTCCACCAGAACACTGAAGCTTTCTTT.

This clonotype turned up a few times. The V gene is TRBV12-3 or TRBV12-4, the J gene TRBJ1-2, with 7 nucleotides matching TRBD1. The CDR3 has 13 residues. J was trimmed by 3 bases and V by 6 bases; bases with no gene match: 4. The CDR3, as DNA: TGTGCCAGCAGACTCGGGACAGACTATGGCTACACCTTC. It is translated as CASRLGTDYGYTF.

The J gene is TRBJ1-1, the V gene TRBV5-8; the D gene is possibly TRBD1 (5 bases). Germline loops: CDR1 SGHTS, CDR2 YDEGEE. Trimming removed 3 bases at V and 0 bases at J, with 21 bases between. The CDR3 spans 18 residues. The CDR3 sequence is CASSSYLRGRAMNTEAFF. CDR3 in DNA: TGTGCCAGCAGCTCCTATCTGAGGGGAAGGGCAATGAACACTGAAGCTTTCTTT.

This clonotype was detected many times. The chain uses TRBV7-8 and TRBJ1-5, with 9 bases matching TRBD1. The CDR3 has 15 residues. Germline V gene lookup returns CDR1 SGHVS and CDR2 FQNEAQ. With 2 bases clipped from V and 7 bases from J, the junction kept 6 bases outside the gene matches. As DNA, the CDR3 is TGTGCCAGCAGCTTATTTGGGACAGGGTGGCAGCCCCAGCATTTT. It encodes CASSLFGTGWQPQHF.

This clonotype appeared a few times. V usage is TRBV12-3 or TRBV12-4 and J usage is TRBJ2-2; 8 bases align to TRBD1. Losses at the gene ends were 4 bases for V and 1 base for J; bases not matched to a gene: 5. This CDR3 region has 16 residues. CDR3 sequence (DNA): TGTGCCAGCAGTTCGCCCGGGACAGGGAACACCGGGGAGCTGTTTTTT. Encoded protein: CASSSPGTGNTGELFF.

This clonotype has only a few counts. The chain has TRBV20-1 and TRBJ2-1; 7 bases are a match to TRBD2. The V segment lost 4 bases and the J segment 0 bases; nucleotides outside the gene matches: 6. CDR1 is DFQATT, CDR2 SNEGSKA, per germline (reference sequence). The CDR3 loop spans 15 amino acids. CDR3 sequence: CSAKGRDYSYNEQFF. CDR3 bases: TGCAGTGCTAAGGGCCGGGACTACTCCTACAATGAGCAGTTCTTC.

The chain carries TRBV18 and TRBJ2-1; tentative D call: TRBD2 (6 bases). CDR3 length: 15 amino acids. CDR1 is KGHSH, CDR2 LQKENI, per germline. Trimming left V 4 bases short and J 7 bases short, with 17 bases between. The CDR3 DNA reads as TGTGCCAGCTCACGGCCGGAGGGAGAGGTAAATGAGCAGTTCTTC. It encodes CASSRPEGEVNEQFF.